This T cell receptor beta chain was captured by sequencing in a study of Graves' ophthalmopathy and Graves' hyperthyroidism. Study in general: Over 18 months of follow-up, stable hyperthyroidism required that no ophthalmopathy appear.

Patients with other autoimmune diseases, uncontrolled infections, pregnancy or lactation were excluded. General study findings and limits: The model predicted progression of ophthalmopathy with a sensitivity of 60% to 71%, and its specificity was 72.22%. Blood samples also showed most expanded thyroid clonotypes exceeding 0.001 frequency.

As for this clonotype: Its antigen is as yet unknown.

Transcripts of RNA were the source for amplifying TCR beta CDR3 regions. HTBI primers were used in a first-round RT-PCR, which preceded a second-round multiplex PCR. MiXCR, run by TCRdb on the multiplex PCR reads, gives a single entry per CDR3 protein. This table holds 560,000 or so distinct CDR3 sequences, roughly 39% found once. Germline V gene lookup returns CDR1 SGDLS and CDR2 YYNGEE. The CDR3 has 16 amino acids. V was clipped by 4 bases and J by 0 bases, with 13 bases between them. The chain combines TRBV9 with TRBJ1-4; the D gene is possibly TRBD1 (6 bases). The sequencing input was peripheral blood or thyroid tissue (not recorded which). The receptor's source is an adult man with Graves' hyperthyroidism. The CDR3: CASSFPGTTTNEKLFF. In nucleotides, the CDR3 is TGTGCCAGCAGCTTCCCGGGGACAACAACTAATGAAAAACTGTTTTTT.